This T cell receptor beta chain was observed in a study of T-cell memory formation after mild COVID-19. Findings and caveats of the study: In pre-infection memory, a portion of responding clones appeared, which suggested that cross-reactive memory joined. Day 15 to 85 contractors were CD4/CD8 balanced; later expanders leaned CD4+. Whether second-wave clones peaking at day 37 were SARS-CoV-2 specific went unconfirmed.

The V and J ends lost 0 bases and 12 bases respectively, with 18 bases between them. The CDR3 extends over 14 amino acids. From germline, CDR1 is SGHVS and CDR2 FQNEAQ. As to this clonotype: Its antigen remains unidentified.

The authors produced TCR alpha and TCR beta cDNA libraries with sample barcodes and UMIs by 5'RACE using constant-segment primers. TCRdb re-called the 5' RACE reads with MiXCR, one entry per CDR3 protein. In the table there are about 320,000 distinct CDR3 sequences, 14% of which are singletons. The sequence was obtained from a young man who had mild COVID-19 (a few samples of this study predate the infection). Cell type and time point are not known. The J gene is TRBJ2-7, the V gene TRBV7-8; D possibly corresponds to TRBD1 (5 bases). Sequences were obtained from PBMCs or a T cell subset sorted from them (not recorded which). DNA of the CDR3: TGTGCCAGCAGCTTAGCCCGGGTAGGGGCCTTTCGGTACGTC. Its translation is CASSLARVGAFRYV.